Each of the 21 T cell receptor beta chains below was sequenced from the same sample in a study of T cell repertoires in cytomegalovirus infection. One entry per CDR3 protein results from TCRdb running MiXCR on the reads. This table holds over 300,000 distinct CDR3 sequences, about a sixth found once. Material for sequencing was PBMCs. The origin of the receptors is a human donor in good health (CMV status not recorded). Some clones in this sample may be carry-over from other donors' samples.

About this clonotype itself: A read error may explain this, as a much larger clone is one base away. No conserved phenylalanine or tryptophan ends this CDR3, so it is likely a read error. The gene calls are TRBV12-3 or TRBV12-4 and TRBJ2-1; weak D call: TRBD2 (6 bases). The CDR3 is 13 amino acids. V was shortened by 4 bases and J by 10 bases, with 14 bases between the two germline ends. The CDR3: CASSSREVSEQFL. CDR3 nucleotides: TGTGCCAGCAGTTCCAGGGAGGTAAGCGAGCAGTTCCTC.

The table lists this clonotype with many counts. The rearrangement uses TRBV11-1 and TRBJ2-7; 11 positions match TRBD2. The CDR3 length is 14 residues. Germline trimming cut 5 bases from V and 8 bases from J; bases unmatched to any gene: 8. The germline CDR1 and CDR2 sequences are SGHAT and FQDESV (reference sequence). This chain's CDR3 is CASSAGTSGTKQYF. CDR3 coding DNA: TGTGCCAGCAGCGCCGGGACTAGCGGAACGAAGCAGTACTTC.

This clonotype has at least ten counts. The chain has TRBV7-2 and TRBJ2-5; D possibly uses TRBD1 or TRBD2 (6 bases each). This CDR3 comprises 14 residues. V was clipped by 5 bases and J by 7 bases, with 17 bases between them. Germline V gene lookup returns CDR1 SGHTA and CDR2 FQGNSA. Here the CDR3 reads CASSIDSGGGTQYF. DNA of the CDR3: TGTGCCAGCAGCATAGATAGCGGAGGGGGGACCCAGTACTTC. Drawing the rest from reference TRBV7-2 and TRBJ2-5, the complete variable domain is GAGVSQSPSNKVTEKGKDVELRCDPISGHTALYWYRQSLGQGLEFLIYFQGNSAPDKSGLPSDRFSAERTGGSVSTLTIQRTQQEDSAVYLCASSIDSGGGTQYFGPGTRLLVL.

This clonotype was counted at least ten times. V gene TRBV7-2 combines with J gene TRBJ2-3; 8 bases align to TRBD2. V lost 5 bases, J lost 11 bases, and 12 bases stayed unmatched. CDR3 size: 14 residues. Germline CDR1 is SGHTA and CDR2 is FQGNSA. The CDR3 loop reads CASSTGLAVGRQYF. The CDR3, as DNA: TGTGCCAGCAGCACCGGACTAGCAGTAGGGAGGCAGTATTTT.

This clonotype was counted many times. The rearrangement links TRBV7-2 to TRBJ2-5, with 9 bases lining up with TRBD2. The CDR3 runs to 16 residues. J lost 2 bases, V lost 4 bases, and 8 bases had no gene match. Germline V lookup: CDR1 SGHTA, CDR2 FQGNSA. The CDR3 is CASSSQAGGLQETQYF. In nucleotides, the CDR3 is TGTGCCAGCAGCTCGCAGGCGGGGGGGCTGCAAGAGACCCAGTACTTC. Complete variable domain (other parts from reference TRBV7-2 and TRBJ2-5): GAGVSQSPSNKVTEKGKDVELRCDPISGHTALYWYRQSLGQGLEFLIYFQGNSAPDKSGLPSDRFSAERTGGSVSTLTIQRTQQEDSAVYLCASSSQAGGLQETQYFGPGTRLLVL.

The table lists this clonotype with many counts. This chain links TRBV5-5 with TRBJ2-7, with D uncertain. Germline V gene data show CDR1 as SGHKS and CDR2 as YYEKEE (reference sequence). Trimming stripped 2 bases from V and 7 bases from J, with 10 bases between. The CDR3 contains 12 residues. The CDR3 here is CASSFYLGEQYF. The DNA for the CDR3 is TGTGCCAGCAGCTTCTACCTGGGGGAGCAGTACTTC.

This chain joins TRBV28 and TRBJ1-2, with no clear D. The CDR3 runs to 13 residues. The V end was cut by 8 bases, the J end by 0 bases, with 10 bases between. Germline CDR1 is MDHEN and CDR2 is SYDVKM. CDR3 coding DNA: TGTGCCAGCCGACTTCTTTCTAACTATGGCTACACCTTC. The encoded protein is CASRLLSNYGYTF.

The V and J genes are TRBV9 and TRBJ2-5; D might be TRBD2 (6 bases). The CDR3 loop spans 13 amino acids. The germline V gene has CDR1 SGDLS and CDR2 YYNGEE. V was clipped by 3 bases and J by 5 bases, with 11 bases between them. The CDR3 is CASSGSRGETQYF. The CDR3 DNA sequence: TGTGCCAGCAGCGGCTCCCGGGGGGAGACCCAGTACTTC. Complete variable domain (other parts from reference TRBV9 and TRBJ2-5): DSGVTQTPKHLITATGQRVTLRCSPRSGDLSVYWYQQSLDQGLQFLIQYYNGEERAKGNILERFSAQQFPDLHSELNLSSLELGDSALYFCASSGSRGETQYFGPGTRLLVL.

In its sample, this clonotype was seen a few times. The chain is built from TRBV10-3 and TRBJ1-1; the D is unclear. Germline V gene sequence: CDR1 ENHRY, CDR2 SYGVKD. This CDR3 region has 13 residues. V lost 2 bases, J lost 1 base, and 5 bases lay in between. The CDR3 protein is CAISERENTEAFF. DNA of the CDR3: TGTGCCATCAGTGAGCGGGAGAACACTGAAGCTTTCTTT.

In DNA, the CDR3 is TGTGCCAGCTCACCAGGCCAGGGATGGACGAACATTCAGTACTTC. This translates into CASSPGQGWTNIQYF. The chain uses TRBV18 and TRBJ2-4, with a possible D match to TRBD1 (5 bases). The V gene lost 2 bases and the J gene lost 7 bases, with 15 bases spanning the gap. The V gene's germline CDR1 is KGHSH and CDR2 LQKENI. The CDR3 is 15 amino acids.

The CDR3 DNA reads TGCGCCAGCAAACCCGGGGAGGGGCGAACCTACGAGCAGTACTTC. Translating gives CASKPGEGRTYEQYF. V is TRBV5-1 and J is TRBJ2-7, with TRBD2 matching 7 bases. The CDR3 spans 15 residues. The germline gives CDR1 SGHRS, CDR2 YFSETQ. V was clipped by 6 bases and J by 2 bases; unmatched bases: 11.

This clonotype was counted at least ten times. The V and J genes are TRBV7-2 and TRBJ1-3; D is perhaps TRBD1 (6 bases). The V and J ends lost 4 bases and 0 bases respectively, with 13 bases between them. The CDR3 spans 16 residues. Germline assignment: CDR1 SGHTA and CDR2 FQGNSA. The CDR3 loop is CASSSGRTASGNTIYF. CDR3 nucleotides: TGTGCCAGCAGCTCGGGAAGGACAGCCTCTGGAAACACCATATATTTT.

The chain couples TRBV19 to TRBJ2-7, with a possible D match to TRBD1 (7 bases). This CDR3 region has 14 residues. With 3 bases removed from V and 3 bases from J, the gap between germline ends came to 12 bases. Germline loops: CDR1 LNHDA, CDR2 SQIVND (reference sequence). Here the CDR3 reads CASSIWRDSYEQYF. The DNA for the CDR3 is TGTGCCAGTAGTATTTGGCGGGACAGCTACGAGCAGTACTTC.

The V and J genes are TRBV19 and TRBJ2-3, with D unresolved. CDR3 length: 14 amino acids. From germline, CDR1 is LNHDA and CDR2 SQIVND (reference sequence). V lost 7 bases and J lost 2, with 13 bases in between. CDR3: CASTLRTATDTQYF. Written as DNA, the CDR3 is TGTGCCAGTACTTTGCGCACTGCCACAGATACGCAGTATTTT.

The CDR3 reads CASSQDAGGPSTGELFF. In DNA, the CDR3 is TGTGCCAGCAGCCAAGATGCGGGGGGGCCGAGCACCGGGGAGCTGTTTTTT. The gene calls are TRBV3-1 and TRBJ2-2, with 9 positions matching TRBD2. From germline, CDR1 is LGHDT and CDR2 YNNKEL (reference sequence). CDR3 length equals 17 residues. After removal of 0 bases from V and 4 bases from J, the junction contained 6 bases not matched to a gene.

The chain links TRBV15 to TRBJ1-5; D unresolved. From germline, CDR1 is LNHNV and CDR2 YYDKDF (reference sequence). The length of the CDR3 is 13 residues. V lost 1 base to trimming and J lost 4 bases, with 5 bases between them. In nucleotides, the CDR3 is TGTGCCACCAGCAGAGTTAATAATCAGCCCCAGCATTTT. Translation: CATSRVNNQPQHF.

At least ten counts were recorded for this clonotype. The chain is built from TRBV7-6 and TRBJ2-7, with a possible D match to TRBD2 (6 bases). There are 13 residues in the CDR3. The germline gives CDR1 SGHVS, CDR2 FNYEAQ. Trimming left V 3 bases short and J 5 bases short, with 11 bases between. CDR3 sequence reads: CASSFGGGDEQYF. DNA of the CDR3: TGTGCCAGCAGCTTCGGGGGAGGCGACGAGCAGTACTTC.

V is TRBV6-1 and J is TRBJ2-7; the D gene is possibly TRBD1 (5 bases). The CDR3 covers 15 residues. Germline V CDR1 and CDR2: MNHNS, SASEGT. The V end was cut by 4 bases, the J end by 3 bases, with 16 bases between. The CDR3 here is CASSAGFGGVYEQYF. Written as DNA, the CDR3 is TGTGCCAGCAGTGCAGGGTTTGGTGGTGTCTACGAGCAGTACTTC.

This clonotype was seen a few times. V and J are TRBV5-4 and TRBJ2-3, with 11 bases lining up with TRBD2. Germline CDR1 is SGHNT and CDR2 is YYREEE (reference sequence). J lost 9 bases, V lost 5 bases, and 11 bases had no gene match. The CDR3 has 15 amino acids. The CDR3 sequence is CASSSGTSGTGTQYF. The CDR3 DNA sequence: TGTGCCAGCAGTTCCGGGACTAGCGGTACAGGCACGCAGTATTTT.

This clonotype was seen at least ten times. The chain joins TRBV6-5 to TRBJ2-2, with D unresolved. The CDR3 length is 13 residues. Trimming removed 5 bases from V and 4 bases from J, with 8 bases in between. The V gene's germline CDR1 is MNHEY and CDR2 SVGAGI. The CDR3 region has the DNA TGTGCCAGCAGTCTATATACCACCGGGGAGCTGTTTTTT. It codes for CASSLYTTGELFF.

Ten or more counts support this clonotype. This chain uses TRBV7-2 with TRBJ2-7; TRBD2 might be the D (6 bases). This CDR3 is 14 amino acids long. Germline loops: CDR1 SGHTA, CDR2 FQGNSA. Trimming stripped 7 bases from V and 6 bases from J, with 19 bases between. The CDR3 bases are TGTGCCAGCACCTGGGGGATGGGGGGTATCGAGCAGTACTTC. Its protein is CASTWGMGGIEQYF.